Below, 27 T cell receptor beta chains from the same sample are listed, as sequenced in a study of shared clonotypes between healthy human individuals. TCRdb's copy holds only in-frame clones and misses some; the assay was immunoSEQ multiplex PCR. This sample carries 2 million to 2.5 million clones, 80% to 95% of them seen once, and the ten largest clones take 0.39%. Sample: naive CD4+ T cells from PBMCs. Sample subset: CD45RA+ positively selected. The source of these receptors is a young man in good health. Some clones in this sample may be carry-over from other donors' samples.

J is TRBJ1-5 and V is TRBV2, with TRBD1 as a possible D gene (5 bases). The CDR3 runs to 14 residues. CDR1 and CDR2 from the germline V gene are SNHLY and FYNNEI. Trimming left V 1 base short and J 7 bases short, with 11 bases between. CDR3 sequence reads: CASSEGVREQPQHF. In DNA form, the CDR3 reads TGTGCCAGCAGTGAAGGGGTCAGGGAACAGCCCCAGCATTTT.

The V call is TRBV19, the J call TRBJ2-2; 7 bases agree with TRBD1. The CDR3 is 15 amino acids. V shed 5 bases and J 5 bases; nucleotides not matched to a gene: 8. The germline V gene encodes CDR1 LNHDA and CDR2 SQIVND (reference sequence). For the CDR3, the DNA is TGTGCCAGTAGTCTAAACAGGGGTGGGACCGGGGAGCTGTTTTTT. Translation gives CASSLNRGGTGELFF.

Regarding this clone: The sample contains more than one DNA sequence encoding this CDR3. J is TRBJ2-5 and V is TRBV20-1; a weak D match, TRBD2 (6 bases). Trimming took off 3 bases at V and 5 bases at J, with 7 bases between the two ends. CDR1 is DFQATT, CDR2 SNEGSKA, per germline (reference sequence). This CDR3 spans 11 amino acids. The chain's CDR3 is CSASLAETQYF. The CDR3 DNA sequence: TGCAGTGCTAGTCTAGCGGAGACCCAGTACTTC.

The chain employs TRBV7-6 and TRBJ2-1; either TRBD1 or TRBD2 may supply D (5 bases each). The CDR3 is 17 amino acids. The germline V gene has CDR1 SGHVS and CDR2 FNYEAQ. Trimming took 4 bases from V and 0 from J, leaving 16 bases between them. In DNA, the CDR3 is TGTGCCAGCAGCTCCCGGGGCCATATTAGCTCCTACAATGAGCAGTTCTTC. Its translation: CASSSRGHISSYNEQFF. Supplemented by reference TRBV7-6 and TRBJ2-1, the full variable domain reads GAGVSQSPRYKVTKRGQDVALRCDPISGHVSLYWYRQALGQGPEFLTYFNYEAQQDKSGLPNDRFSAERPEGSISTLTIQRTEQRDSAMYRCASSSRGHISSYNEQFFGPGTRLTVL.

This clone has a single count. The chain carries TRBV28 and TRBJ2-2; no reliable D call. The V and J ends lost 5 bases and 7 bases respectively, with 17 bases between them. CDR1 MDHEN and CDR2 SYDVKM come from the germline V gene. The length of the CDR3 is 15 residues. CDR3 loop: CASSPADLPSGELFF. CDR3 in DNA: TGTGCCAGCAGTCCTGCGGACCTTCCGAGCGGGGAGCTGTTTTTT.

This chain uses TRBV2 with TRBJ1-4; no definite D call. Germline lookup yields CDR1 SNHLY and CDR2 FYNNEI. V dropped 3 bases and J dropped 0 bases, with 5 bases sitting between them. The CDR3 is 14 residues long. The CDR3 nucleotides are TGTGCCAGCAGTGAGGCTCCAACTAATGAAAAACTGTTTTTT. Its protein product is CASSEAPTNEKLFF.

This chain links TRBV23-1 with TRBJ1-6; the D is unclear. TRBV23-1 is recorded as an ORF, its role being uncertain. Between the trimmed V and J ends, which lost 6 bases and 19 bases, there was a span of 19 bases. CDR3 length equals 12 residues. Written as DNA, the CDR3 is TGCGCCAGCAGCCCCCCCCGCCGCACATCTCACTTT. It specifies CASSPPRRTSHF.

This chain joins TRBV7-2 and TRBJ1-1, with D maybe TRBD1 (6 bases). V was cut by 5 bases and J by 3 bases, with 13 bases left in between. CDR3 length equals 14 residues. Germline CDR1 and CDR2: SGHTA and FQGNSA. CDR3 residues: CASSRGGDDTEAFF. CDR3 in DNA: TGTGCCAGCAGCCGAGGGGGTGATGACACTGAAGCTTTCTTT.

The rearrangement uses TRBV10-3 and TRBJ2-2, with 9 bases fitting TRBD2. Germline V gene data show CDR1 as ENHRY and CDR2 as SYGVKD. Trimming cost V 11 bases and J 5 bases; bases outside gene matches: 9. This CDR3 contains 14 residues. CDR3 in amino acids: CASRREGRTGELFF. The CDR3 coding sequence is TGTGCCTCCAGGCGGGAGGGCCGAACCGGGGAGCTGTTTTTT.

J is TRBJ2-7 and V is TRBV6-5; 7 bases are a match to TRBD1. V trimming: 0 bases; J trimming: 4 bases; junction bases outside the gene matches: 6. This CDR3 contains 15 residues. Germline values: CDR1 MNHEY, CDR2 SVGAGI. CDR3 in amino acids: CASSYSIPRGYEQYF. In nucleotides, the CDR3 is TGTGCCAGCAGTTACTCGATCCCCAGGGGGTACGAGCAGTACTTC.

The chain carries TRBV5-6 and TRBJ1-2; D remains unclear. The V gene lost 4 bases and the J gene lost 4 bases, with 11 bases spanning the gap. The CDR3 spans 13 residues. Germline-derived CDR1 and CDR2 are SGHDT and YYEEEE. CDR3 in amino acids: CASSPYPGYGYTF. CDR3 nucleotides: TGTGCCAGCAGCCCCTATCCAGGCTATGGCTACACCTTC. Full variable domain (outside the CDR3, taken from reference TRBV5-6 and TRBJ1-2): DAGVTQSPTHLIKTRGQQVTLRCSPKSGHDTVSWYQQALGQGPQFIFQYYEEEERQRGNFPDRFSGHQFPNYSSELNVNALLLGDSALYLCASSPYPGYGYTFGSGTRLTVV.

The chain has TRBV7-2 and TRBJ2-7; no firm D call. The V end lost 5 bases, the J end lost 6 bases, and 14 bases lay between the germline ends. Looked up from germline, CDR1 is SGHTA and CDR2 is FQGNSA. The CDR3 has 13 amino acids. The CDR3 DNA follows: TGTGCCAGCAGCCCAGGTGGTTGGGGCGAGCAGTACTTC. This codes for CASSPGGWGEQYF.

The genes are TRBV11-2 and TRBJ2-7; 11 bases are a match to TRBD1. J gave up 0 bases and V 5 bases, and 6 bases lay outside the gene matches. CDR1 is SGHAT, CDR2 FQNNGV, per germline. CDR3 size: 16 residues. CDR3: CASSIPGTGGSYEQYF. The CDR3 nucleotides are TGTGCCAGCAGCATACCTGGGACAGGGGGCTCCTACGAGCAGTACTTC.

CDR3 in amino acids: CASSPGDANNYGYTF. The CDR3 nucleotides are TGCGCCAGCAGCCCTGGGGACGCAAATAACTATGGCTACACCTTC. The gene calls are TRBV5-1 and TRBJ1-2, with D tentatively TRBD1 (5 bases). The germline V gene has CDR1 SGHRS and CDR2 YFSETQ. This CDR3 is built from 15 residues. The ends were cut back, 4 bases at V and 1 base at J, with 14 bases in the middle.

The chain recombines TRBV6-6 with TRBJ1-1; no firm D call. Germline V gene lookup returns CDR1 MNHNY and CDR2 SVGAGI (reference sequence). The V and J ends lost 7 bases and 5 bases respectively, with 14 bases between them. The CDR3 covers 13 residues. The CDR3 DNA reads TGTGCCAGCATTCCTCCGGCTAGGACTGAAGCTTTCTTT. Protein product: CASIPPARTEAFF.

The V and J genes are TRBV9 and TRBJ2-6, with 10 bases aligning to TRBD2. The CDR3 is 19 amino acids. The junction had 13 bases not matched to a gene; V was cut back by 3 bases and J by 4 bases. Germline CDR1 SGDLS, CDR2 YYNGEE. CDR3 sequence (DNA): TGTGCCAGCAGCGATTCCCTAGCGGGAGTAGTATCAGGGGCCAACGTCCTGACTTTC. It yields the protein CASSDSLAGVVSGANVLTF.

This chain uses TRBV19 with TRBJ2-1, with TRBD1 matching over 8 bases. The V gene's germline CDR1 is LNHDA and CDR2 SQIVND (reference sequence). The trim removed 5 bases at V and 6 bases at J, leaving 15 bases unmatched. The CDR3 extends over 17 amino acids. The CDR3 nucleotides are TGTGCCAGTAGTTCGTTACAAGGGGACAGGACCTTCAATGAGCAGTTCTTC. This codes for CASSSLQGDRTFNEQFF.

This clone has just one count. The chain combines TRBV19 with TRBJ2-1, with TRBD2 matching over 12 bases. After removal of 3 bases from V and 7 bases from J, the junction contained 13 bases not matched to a gene. The CDR3 totals 18 residues. Germline loops: CDR1 LNHDA, CDR2 SQIVND (reference sequence). This CDR3 reads CASSISASGRVRVNEQFF. CDR3 bases: TGTGCCAGTAGTATTTCCGCTAGCGGGAGGGTCCGCGTGAATGAGCAGTTCTTC. The full variable domain, rest sourced from reference TRBV19 and TRBJ2-1, is DGGITQSPKYLFRKEGQNVTLSCEQNLNHDAMYWYRQDPGQGLRLIYYSQIVNDFQKGDIAEGYSVSREKKESFPLTVTSAQKNPTAFYLCASSISASGRVRVNEQFFGPGTRLTVL.

The rearrangement joins TRBV6-6 to TRBJ1-5; possible D gene TRBD1, 6 bases. This CDR3 contains 15 residues. Trimming removed 1 base at V and 5 bases at J, with 12 bases between. CDR1 MNHNY and CDR2 SVGAGI come from the germline V gene (reference sequence). The CDR3, as DNA: TGTGCCAGCAGTTACTACCTGGACAGAGATCAGCCCCAGCATTTT. As protein: CASSYYLDRDQPQHF.

The CDR3 nucleotides read TGCGCCAGCAGCGGACTAGCGGACTACGAGCAGTACTTC. Translated, it gives CASSGLADYEQYF. The V call is TRBV5-1, the J call TRBJ2-7; 10 bases agree with TRBD2. With 4 bases clipped from V and 3 bases from J, the junction kept 1 base outside the gene matches. CDR1 is SGHRS, CDR2 YFSETQ, per germline. This CDR3 is built from 13 residues.

The CDR3 sequence is CASCGTGMNTEAFF. The CDR3 bases are TGTGCCAGCTGTGGGACAGGAATGAACACTGAAGCTTTCTTT. The gene calls are TRBV6-1 and TRBJ1-1; TRBD1 aligns across 8 bases. The junction had 5 bases not matched to a gene; V was cut back by 8 bases and J by 0 bases. CDR1 and CDR2 (germline): MNHNS, SASEGT. CDR3 size: 14 residues.

This rearrangement joins TRBV5-6 to TRBJ1-1; D is undetermined. V lost 0 bases and J lost 0, with 15 bases in between. Germline assignment: CDR1 SGHDT and CDR2 YYEEEE. This CDR3 is 17 amino acids long. CDR3: CASSLAGVGSMNTEAFF. The CDR3, as DNA: TGTGCCAGCAGCTTGGCCGGGGTAGGGTCCATGAACACTGAAGCTTTCTTT.

The gene calls are TRBV29-1 and TRBJ2-5; 9 bases agree with TRBD1. The V and J ends lost 6 bases and 4 bases, in that order; junction bases with no gene match: 6. CDR1 SQVTM and CDR2 ANQGSEA come from the germline V gene. CDR3 size: 13 residues. CDR3 amino acids: CSVGQGMGETQYF. CDR3 nucleotide sequence: TGCAGCGTCGGACAGGGGATGGGAGAGACCCAGTACTTC. Variable domain in full (rest from reference TRBV29-1 and TRBJ2-5): SAVISQKPSRDICQRGTSLTIQCQVDSQVTMMFWYRQQPGQSLTLIATANQGSEATYESGFVIDKFPISRPNLTFSTLTVSNMSPEDSSIYLCSVGQGMGETQYFGPGTRLLVL.

CDR3 protein: CASSYGMSHNYGYTF. CDR3 nucleotide sequence: TGTGCCAGCAGCTACGGGATGTCCCACAACTATGGCTACACCTTC. This chain uses TRBV5-5 with TRBJ1-2, with D uncertain. Per germline, CDR1 SGHKS and CDR2 YYEKEE (reference sequence). This CDR3 has 15 residues. Trimming pared 3 bases from V and 2 bases from J, leaving 14 bases between. The whole variable domain, remainder taken from reference TRBV5-5 and TRBJ1-2, is DAGVTQSPTHLIKTRGQQVTLRCSPISGHKSVSWYQQVLGQGPQFIFQYYEKEERGRGNFPDRFSARQFPNYSSELNVNALLLGDSALYLCASSYGMSHNYGYTFGSGTRLTVV.

V and J are TRBV11-2 and TRBJ2-2, with 8 bases that match TRBD2. The germline V gene has CDR1 SGHAT and CDR2 FQNNGV. This CDR3 comprises 15 residues. The V and J ends lost 5 bases and 0 bases, in that order; junction bases with no gene match: 2. The CDR3 DNA follows: TGTGCCAGCAGCCCGACTAGCGCGAACACCGGGGAGCTGTTTTTT. This codes for CASSPTSANTGELFF.

The chain links TRBV4-3 to TRBJ2-7, with 12 nucleotides matching TRBD2. The CDR3 runs 15 residues. The germline V gene has CDR1 LGHNA and CDR2 YSLEER. The J segment lost 4 bases and the V segment lost 1 base, leaving 2 bases of the junction unmatched. CDR3 DNA: TGCGCCAGCAGCCAAGGACTAGCGGGAGTATACGAGCAGTACTTC. Its protein is CASSQGLAGVYEQYF.

This rearrangement joins TRBV27 to TRBJ2-2, with 9 bases lining up with TRBD2. Per germline, CDR1 MNHEY and CDR2 SMNVEV (reference sequence). With V trimmed by 6 bases and J by 3 bases, 5 bases remained unmatched. CDR3 size: 15 residues. The CDR3 spells CASSISGSYTGELFF. In DNA form, the CDR3 reads TGTGCCAGCAGCATTAGCGGGAGCTACACCGGGGAGCTGTTTTTT.